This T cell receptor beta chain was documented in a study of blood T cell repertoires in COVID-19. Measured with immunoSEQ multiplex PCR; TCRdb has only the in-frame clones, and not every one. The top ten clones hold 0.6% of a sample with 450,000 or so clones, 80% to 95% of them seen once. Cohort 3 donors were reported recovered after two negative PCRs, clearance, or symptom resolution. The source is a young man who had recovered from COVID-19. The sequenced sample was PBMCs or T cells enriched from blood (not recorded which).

The CDR3 sequence: CASSLRFRQGSNEKLFF. DNA of the CDR3: TGCGCCAGCAGCTTACGCTTTAGGCAGGGTTCTAATGAAAAACTGTTTTTT. The chain links TRBV5-1 to TRBJ1-4; TRBD1 is a possible D gene (5 bases). The CDR3 has 17 residues. CDR1 is SGHRS, CDR2 YFSETQ, per germline. V lost 2 bases, J lost 3 bases, and 17 bases lay in between.